These 18 T cell receptor beta chains were all obtained from the same sample, sequenced in a study of blood T cells in healthy people across ages. Through a sample-barcoded 5' primer and a J-beta primer mix, a second PCR was run for roughly 6 to 11 cycles. MiXCR was run by TCRdb on the 5' RACE reads, yielding one entry per CDR3 protein. The sample gives some 1,800,000 distinct CDR3 sequences, about two fifths of which show up once; 23% is in the top ten. Sequencing used blood. The receptors were sampled from a human donor in good health.

The gene calls are TRBV29-1 and TRBJ1-4; D is unclear. This CDR3 has 13 amino acids. V lost 6 bases to trimming and J lost 0 bases, with 8 bases between them. Germline CDR1 SQVTM, CDR2 ANQGSEA. DNA for the CDR3: TGCAGCGTCCAAAAAGCAACTAATGAAAAACTGTTTTTT. It yields the protein CSVQKATNEKLFF.

This clonotype occurred a few times. V and J are TRBV4-2 and TRBJ2-1; 8 bases align to TRBD1. Germline V lookup: CDR1 LGHNA, CDR2 YNFKEQ. V trimming: 0 bases; J trimming: 8 bases; junction bases outside the gene matches: 12. The CDR3 is made up of 17 amino acids. The CDR3 here is CASSQEQGADSGDEQFF. The CDR3 DNA sequence: TGTGCCAGCAGCCAAGAGCAGGGGGCAGATTCGGGCGATGAGCAGTTCTTC.

The chain uses TRBV5-8 and TRBJ1-4; perhaps TRBD1 as D (5 bases). Trimming cost V 2 bases and J 6 bases, with 14 bases left between them. This CDR3 has 15 residues. The germline gives CDR1 SGHTS, CDR2 YDEGEE. CDR3 region: CASSFPGYFDEKLFF. In nucleotides, the CDR3 is TGTGCCAGCAGCTTCCCAGGGTACTTTGATGAAAAACTGTTTTTT.

The chain employs TRBV6-1 and TRBJ1-5; tentative D call: TRBD1 (6 bases). This CDR3 region has 14 residues. V was cut by 7 bases and J by 3 bases, with 13 bases left in between. CDR1 is MNHNS and CDR2 is SASEGT in the germline V gene. The CDR3 DNA reads TGTGCCAGCACTAATACAGGGCCCAATCAGCCCCAGCATTTT. This gives the protein CASTNTGPNQPQHF.

The chain couples TRBV19 to TRBJ1-1; D not certain. Germline CDR1 LNHDA, CDR2 SQIVND (reference sequence). The CDR3 consists of 13 residues. The V end was cut by 6 bases, the J end by 7 bases, with 15 bases between. CDR3 region: CASRIGPLLEAFF. The CDR3 nucleotides read TGTGCCAGTAGAATTGGACCGTTACTTGAAGCTTTCTTT.

This sequence joins TRBV7-2 and TRBJ2-5; D ambiguous. Trimming stripped 2 bases from V and 5 bases from J, with 12 bases between. The CDR3 extends over 14 amino acids. Germline-derived CDR1 and CDR2 are SGHTA and FQGNSA. For the CDR3, the DNA is TGTGCCAGCAGCTTACTAACGGAAATTGAGACCCAGTACTTC. Its protein is CASSLLTEIETQYF.

This clonotype was counted a few times. The chain has TRBV4-1 and TRBJ2-1; TRBD1 aligns across 9 bases. This CDR3 region has 14 residues. The trim removed 3 bases at V and 5 bases at J, leaving 2 bases unmatched. Germline V lookup: CDR1 MGHRA, CDR2 YSYEKL. The CDR3 nucleotides read TGCGCCAGCAGCCAGTGGACAGGGGACAATGAGCAGTTCTTC. It translates to CASSQWTGDNEQFF.

V gene TRBV2 combines with J gene TRBJ2-5; unclear D gene. Germline CDR1 SNHLY, CDR2 FYNNEI. The CDR3 consists of 13 residues. V lost 7 bases, J lost 1 base, and 10 bases lay in between. CDR3 nucleotide sequence: TGTGCCAGCAACGACGTCCCCCAAGAGACCCAGTACTTC. Translation: CASNDVPQETQYF.

CDR3 DNA sequence: TGTGCCACCAGTGACCCGCTGAGCGTCAATGAGCAGTTCTTC. It codes for CATSDPLSVNEQFF. This rearrangement joins TRBV24-1 to TRBJ2-1; D unresolved. Germline V gives CDR1 KGHDR, CDR2 SFDVKD. This CDR3 is 14 amino acids long. V dropped 4 bases and J dropped 6 bases, with 12 bases sitting between them.

J is TRBJ1-2 and V is TRBV7-3; D gene uncertain. The CDR3 covers 15 residues. V gave up 2 bases and J gave up 4 bases, with 14 bases separating them. The germline V gene has CDR1 SGHTA and CDR2 FQGTGA. The DNA of the CDR3 is TGTGCCAGCAGCTTACAGGCCACCCGGATCTATGGCTACACCTTC. Translated, it gives CASSLQATRIYGYTF. The full variable domain, with the rest looked up from reference TRBV7-3 and TRBJ1-2, is GAGVSQTPSNKVTEKGKYVELRCDPISGHTALYWYRQSLGQGPEFLIYFQGTGAADDSGLPNDRFFAVRPEGSVSTLKIQRTERGDSAVYLCASSLQATRIYGYTFGSGTRLTVV.

A few counts support this clonotype. The CDR3 is CASSLWGGNYEQYF. CDR3 DNA sequence: TGTGCCAGCAGTTTATGGGGAGGGAACTACGAGCAGTACTTC. V and J are TRBV28 and TRBJ2-4; 7 bases are a match to TRBD2. The J call is doubtful: the DNA matches TRBJ2-7 better. Per the germline V gene, CDR1 is MDHEN and CDR2 is SYDVKM. The CDR3 totals 14 residues.

This clonotype was found a few times. V is TRBV4-1 and J is TRBJ2-7; TRBD2 agrees at 7 bases. This CDR3 region has 15 residues. The V gene's germline CDR1 is MGHRA and CDR2 YSYEKL. The ends lost 0 bases at V and 0 bases at J; junction bases unmatched: 2. The CDR3 spells CASSQDGTTSYEQYF. CDR3 bases: TGCGCCAGCAGCCAAGATGGGACTACCTCCTACGAGCAGTACTTC.

Comment on this clonotype: The junction differs from germline at one of its ends, possibly a read error. This chain connects TRBV10-3 to TRBJ2-1; possibly TRBD1 or TRBD2 for D (5 bases each). Germline V gives CDR1 ENHRY, CDR2 SYGVKD. The CDR3 totals 15 residues. CDR3 sequence reads: CAISTRDGSCNEQFF. CDR3 sequence (DNA): TGTGCCATCTCTACCCGGGACGGTTCCTGCAATGAGCAGTTCTTC.

In its sample, this clonotype was seen a few times. This chain joins TRBV7-8 and TRBJ1-2; tentatively, D is TRBD1 (6 bases). Germline CDR1 and CDR2: SGHVS and FQNEAQ. CDR3 size: 16 residues. Between the trimmed V and J ends, which lost 4 bases and 2 bases, there was a span of 17 bases. The CDR3 loop is CASSSLYRVTNYGYTF. The DNA of the CDR3 is TGTGCCAGCAGCTCCCTATACAGGGTGACCAACTATGGCTACACCTTC. The complete variable domain, with remaining parts taken from reference TRBV7-8 and TRBJ1-2, reads GAGVSQSPRYKVAKRGQDVALRCDPISGHVSLFWYQQALGQGPEFLTYFQNEAQLDKSGLPSDRFFAERPEGSVSTLKIQRTQQEDSAVYLCASSSLYRVTNYGYTFGSGTRLTVV.

This clonotype was seen repeatedly, ten times or more. The CDR3 loop reads CASSYGSLYGYTF. The DNA for the CDR3 is TGTGCCAGCAGTTACGGATCACTCTATGGCTACACCTTC. This sequence joins TRBV6-2 or TRBV6-3 and TRBJ1-2, with D unclear. Germline V gives CDR1 MNHEY, CDR2 SVGEGT. Trimming removed 2 bases from V and 4 bases from J, with 8 bases in between. The CDR3 contains 13 residues.

The chain uses TRBV7-2 and TRBJ1-2; D unresolved. The CDR3 is made up of 13 amino acids. V shed 6 bases and J shed 5 bases, with 13 bases lying between them. Germline CDR1 is SGHTA and CDR2 is FQGNSA. The CDR3 nucleotides are TGTGCCAGCAGGCTGCCGGGAGAATATGGCTACACCTTC. Its protein product is CASRLPGEYGYTF.

This clonotype was seen a few times. This chain links TRBV11-2 with TRBJ2-7; D is undetermined. CDR1 and CDR2 from the germline V gene are SGHAT and FQNNGV. The CDR3 covers 11 residues. V shed 5 bases and J shed 7 bases, with 9 bases lying between them. The CDR3 region has the DNA TGTGCCAGCAGCGTCAACTGGGAGCAGTACTTC. Its protein product is CASSVNWEQYF.

This clonotype was found a few times. The CDR3 protein is CASSLSLSGQKNIQYF. The CDR3 region has the DNA TGTGCCAGCAGTTTATCCCTTTCGGGACAGAAAAACATTCAGTACTTC. The chain joins TRBV12-3 or TRBV12-4 to TRBJ2-4, with 7 bases fitting TRBD1. CDR3 length equals 16 residues. V shed 2 bases, J shed 4 bases, and the junction held 8 bases outside the gene matches.